Sequencing of this T cell receptor (beta chain) was carried out in a study of cytomegalovirus exposure and HLA in healthy donors. Study summary: A prior study identified approximately 120 million unique TCR beta sequences from 180 million or so T cells.

Study conclusions and caveats: Excluded: some indistinguishable V segments such as TRBV6-2 and TRBV6-3.

Both 60 Vbeta primers and 13 Jbeta primers went into the PCR. The data were produced by immunoSEQ multiplex PCR, yet TCRdb's version contains in-frame clones alone and is incomplete. The data hold about 150,000 clones, with 80% observed a single time. This CDR3 region has 16 residues. V lost 0 bases and J lost 4; bases outside the gene matches: 8. Germline V gene lookup returns CDR1 KGHSH and CDR2 LQKENI. As to this clone: Its antigen is unknown.

The sequence derives from a woman in her thirties or forties in good health and CMV-seropositive. This chain links TRBV18 with TRBJ1-1, with TRBD1 identical over 7 bases. Sequenced: PBMCs. CDR3 nucleotides: TGTGCCAGCTCACCACCGTTAGGGGGCAGGACCACTGAAGCTTTCTTT. Protein sequence: CASSPPLGGRTTEAFF.